This is a list of T cell receptor beta chains from one sample in a study of blood T cell repertoires in COVID-19. Method: immunoSEQ multiplex PCR; TCRdb's copy keeps in-frame clones and lacks some. The sample consists of roughly 440,000 clones, around 89% of them appearing once. The sequenced sample was peripheral blood. These TCRs come from a woman aged 45-65 years with COVID-19, enrolled during active disease. Each CDR3 is given with its conserved first and last residue. Fields, in order: J gene, D gene, V gene, clone size, CDR3 protein, CDR3 DNA. A D gene is named only where the DNA matches it firmly. Clone size is not always given. Where it is, it says once, few, many or a class for expanded clones.

J gene: TRBJ1-5
D gene: NA
V gene: TRBV9
clone size: NA
CDR3 protein: CASSRGGGRDQPQHF
CDR3 DNA: TGTGCCAGCAGCCGAGGGGGGGGCAGGGATCAGCCCCAGCATTTT

J gene: TRBJ2-7
D gene: NA
V gene: TRBV13
clone size: NA
CDR3 protein: CASSFLKPYEQYF
CDR3 DNA: TGTGCCAGCAGCTTCCTCAAGCCCTACGAGCAGTACTTC

J gene: TRBJ2-2
D gene: NA
V gene: TRBV5-1
clone size: once
CDR3 protein: CASSLAYSNTGELFF
CDR3 DNA: TGCGCCAGCAGCTTGGCCTACTCAAACACCGGGGAGCTGTTTTTT

J gene: TRBJ2-1
D gene: TRBD2
V gene: TRBV7-2
clone size: NA
CDR3 protein: CASQLAGGDGEQFF
CDR3 DNA: TGTGCCAGCCAGCTAGCGGGGGGAGATGGTGAGCAGTTCTTC

J gene: TRBJ1-2
D gene: NA
V gene: TRBV6-6
clone size: NA
CDR3 protein: CASSPLSYGYTF
CDR3 DNA: TGTGCCAGCAGTCCCCTATCCTATGGCTACACCTTC

J gene: TRBJ2-3
D gene: NA
V gene: TRBV29-1
clone size: NA
CDR3 protein: CSDYRVTDTQYF
CDR3 DNA: TGCAGCGACTACAGGGTCACAGATACGCAGTATTTT

J gene: TRBJ1-6
D gene: TRBD1
V gene: TRBV29-1
clone size: NA
CDR3 protein: CSVGTGLNNSPLHF
CDR3 DNA: TGCAGCGTGGGGACAGGATTAAATAATTCACCCCTCCACTTT

J gene: TRBJ2-1
D gene: NA
V gene: TRBV11-2
clone size: NA
CDR3 protein: CASSPDSHNEQFF
CDR3 DNA: TGTGCCAGCAGCCCCGACAGTCACAATGAGCAGTTCTTC

J gene: TRBJ1-2
D gene: NA
V gene: TRBV9
clone size: NA
CDR3 protein: CASSVAWQGHGYTF
CDR3 DNA: TGTGCCAGCAGCGTAGCATGGCAGGGGCATGGCTACACCTTC

J gene: TRBJ2-7
D gene: TRBD1
V gene: TRBV19
clone size: NA
CDR3 protein: CASSIPGQGDYEQYF
CDR3 DNA: TGTGCCAGTAGTATACCGGGACAGGGGGATTACGAGCAGTACTTC

J gene: TRBJ1-1
D gene: NA
V gene: TRBV28
clone size: NA
CDR3 protein: CASNYRANTEAFF
CDR3 DNA: TGTGCCAGCAACTACAGGGCGAACACTGAAGCTTTCTTT

J gene: TRBJ1-1
D gene: NA
V gene: TRBV28
clone size: NA
CDR3 protein: CASSTPGLHTEAFF
CDR3 DNA: TGTGCCAGCAGTACTCCAGGGCTCCACACTGAAGCTTTCTTT

J gene: TRBJ1-2
D gene: TRBD1
V gene: TRBV6-1
clone size: NA
CDR3 protein: CASSEWRTGSYGYTF
CDR3 DNA: TGTGCCAGCAGTGAATGGAGGACAGGATCCTATGGCTACACCTTC

J gene: TRBJ1-2
D gene: NA
V gene: TRBV5-4
clone size: NA
CDR3 protein: CASSLEPEDPSYTF
CDR3 DNA: TGTGCCAGCAGCTTGGAACCCGAGGATCCTAGCTACACCTTC

J gene: TRBJ1-4
D gene: NA
V gene: TRBV14
clone size: NA
CDR3 protein: CASSLRPGLVREKLFF
CDR3 DNA: TGTGCCAGCAGCCTGAGGCCCGGTTTAGTGCGAGAAAAACTGTTTTTT

J gene: TRBJ2-2
D gene: NA
V gene: TRBV7-2
clone size: NA
CDR3 protein: CASSLEAASAGELFF
CDR3 DNA: TGTGCCAGCAGCTTAGAAGCGGCAAGCGCCGGGGAGCTGTTTTTT

J gene: TRBJ2-3
D gene: NA
V gene: TRBV20-1
clone size: NA
CDR3 protein: CTARLADTQYF
CDR3 DNA: TGCACCGCTAGGTTAGCAGATACGCAGTATTTT

J gene: TRBJ2-7
D gene: TRBD2
V gene: TRBV7-9
clone size: once
CDR3 protein: CASSLVGTSGGAYEQYF
CDR3 DNA: TGTGCCAGCAGCTTAGTAGGGACTAGCGGGGGGGCCTACGAGCAGTACTTC

J gene: TRBJ2-5
D gene: NA
V gene: TRBV29-1
clone size: NA
CDR3 protein: CSVEDLPGETQYF
CDR3 DNA: TGCAGCGTTGAAGATCTTCCGGGAGAGACCCAGTACTTC

J gene: TRBJ1-3
D gene: NA
V gene: TRBV6-1
clone size: NA
CDR3 protein: CASSVVQGISGNTIYF
CDR3 DNA: TGTGCCAGCAGTGTCGTACAGGGCATCTCTGGAAACACCATATATTTT

J gene: TRBJ2-7
D gene: NA
V gene: TRBV19
clone size: NA
CDR3 protein: CASSIPTGAAPYEQYF
CDR3 DNA: TGTGCCAGTAGTATCCCGACGGGAGCGGCCCCCTACGAGCAGTACTTC

J gene: TRBJ1-5
D gene: NA
V gene: TRBV28
clone size: NA
CDR3 protein: CASSSPSTGRNQPQHF
CDR3 DNA: TGTGCCAGCAGTTCCCCCTCGACAGGACGCAATCAGCCCCAGCATTTT

J gene: TRBJ1-5
D gene: NA
V gene: TRBV19
clone size: NA
CDR3 protein: CASSANPGAGNNQPQHF
CDR3 DNA: TGTGCCAGTAGTGCCAACCCTGGAGCGGGTAACAATCAGCCCCAGCATTTT

J gene: TRBJ1-3
D gene: NA
V gene: TRBV6-6
clone size: NA
CDR3 protein: CASTPQGSGTIYF
CDR3 DNA: TGTGCCAGCACTCCTCAAGGATCGGGGACCATATATTTT

J gene: TRBJ2-1
D gene: NA
V gene: TRBV9
clone size: NA
CDR3 protein: CASSREGGANNEQFF
CDR3 DNA: TGTGCCAGCAGCCGCGAGGGCGGGGCCAACAATGAGCAGTTCTTC

J gene: TRBJ1-5
D gene: NA
V gene: TRBV19
clone size: NA
CDR3 protein: CASSRTVSGNQPQHF
CDR3 DNA: TGTGCCAGTAGTAGGACAGTATCGGGCAATCAGCCCCAGCATTTT

J gene: TRBJ2-5
D gene: TRBD2
V gene: TRBV28
clone size: NA
CDR3 protein: CASSFPGEAGRQETQYF
CDR3 DNA: TGTGCCAGCAGTTTCCCCGGGGAAGCGGGGCGCCAAGAGACCCAGTACTTC

J gene: TRBJ2-1
D gene: NA
V gene: TRBV30
clone size: NA
CDR3 protein: CAWSRLRSSYNEQFF
CDR3 DNA: TGTGCCTGGAGTCGTTTACGGAGCTCCTACAATGAGCAGTTCTTC

J gene: TRBJ1-2
D gene: TRBD1
V gene: TRBV9
clone size: NA
CDR3 protein: CASSASGGGGYTF
CDR3 DNA: TGTGCCAGCAGCGCATCAGGGGGCGGCGGCTACACCTTC

J gene: TRBJ2-3
D gene: TRBD2
V gene: TRBV9
clone size: NA
CDR3 protein: CASSPGGAQHTQYF
CDR3 DNA: TGTGCCAGCAGCCCCGGGGGGGCCCAGCATACGCAGTATTTT

J gene: TRBJ2-7
D gene: TRBD2
V gene: TRBV11-3
clone size: NA
CDR3 protein: CASSLFSGITYEQYF
CDR3 DNA: TGTGCCAGCAGCTTGTTCAGCGGGATAACCTACGAGCAGTACTTC

J gene: TRBJ2-7
D gene: TRBD1
V gene: TRBV5-1
clone size: NA
CDR3 protein: CASSVQGVSYEQYF
CDR3 DNA: TGCGCCAGCAGCGTCCAGGGGGTTAGTTACGAGCAGTACTTC

J gene: TRBJ1-4
D gene: TRBD1
V gene: TRBV11-2
clone size: NA
CDR3 protein: CASSLGQGEKLFF
CDR3 DNA: TGTGCCAGCAGCTTAGGACAGGGAGAAAAACTGTTTTTT

J gene: TRBJ2-6
D gene: NA
V gene: TRBV7-8
clone size: NA
CDR3 protein: CASSSTPAATSGANVLTF
CDR3 DNA: TGTGCCAGCAGCTCGACTCCGGCGGCGACCTCTGGGGCCAACGTCCTGACTTTC

J gene: TRBJ2-7
D gene: NA
V gene: TRBV11-2
clone size: NA
CDR3 protein: CASSPQNYEQYF
CDR3 DNA: TGTGCCAGCAGCCCACAGAACTACGAGCAGTACTTC

J gene: TRBJ1-2
D gene: NA
V gene: TRBV6-5
clone size: NA
CDR3 protein: CASSPHRTYGYTF
CDR3 DNA: TGTGCCAGCAGTCCACATCGAACCTATGGCTACACCTTC

J gene: TRBJ2-7
D gene: NA
V gene: TRBV19
clone size: once
CDR3 protein: CASSTLRDLGPYEQYF
CDR3 DNA: TGTGCCAGTAGTACTCTCCGGGACTTGGGACCTTACGAGCAGTACTTC

J gene: TRBJ2-7
D gene: TRBD2
V gene: TRBV5-6
clone size: NA
CDR3 protein: CASSIPSREVTSSYEQYF
CDR3 DNA: TGTGCCAGCAGCATCCCCTCCCGGGAGGTGACAAGCTCCTACGAGCAGTACTTC

J gene: TRBJ1-1
D gene: NA
V gene: TRBV6-6
clone size: NA
CDR3 protein: CASSYGQNTEAFF
CDR3 DNA: TGTGCCAGCAGTTACGGACAGAACACTGAAGCTTTCTTT

J gene: TRBJ1-2
D gene: NA
V gene: TRBV4-1
clone size: few
CDR3 protein: CASSQEEEGRNYGYTF
CDR3 DNA: TGCGCCAGCAGCCAAGAGGAGGAGGGAAGGAACTATGGCTACACCTTC

J gene: TRBJ1-1
D gene: NA
V gene: TRBV9
clone size: NA
CDR3 protein: CASSVVTGSPEAFF
CDR3 DNA: TGTGCCAGCAGCGTAGTAACAGGGAGCCCTGAAGCTTTCTTT

J gene: TRBJ1-1
D gene: TRBD1
V gene: TRBV5-1
clone size: NA
CDR3 protein: CASSLGGTANTEAFF
CDR3 DNA: TGCGCCAGCAGCTTGGGCGGGACAGCCAACACTGAAGCTTTCTTT

J gene: TRBJ2-3
D gene: TRBD2
V gene: TRBV5-1
clone size: NA
CDR3 protein: CASSLGTSRDTQYF
CDR3 DNA: TGCGCCAGCAGCTTAGGGACTAGTAGGGATACGCAGTATTTT

J gene: TRBJ1-1
D gene: NA
V gene: TRBV6-6
clone size: NA
CDR3 protein: CASSYSAVGNTEAFF
CDR3 DNA: TGTGCCAGCAGTTATTCAGCGGTGGGGAACACTGAAGCTTTCTTT

J gene: TRBJ2-2
D gene: NA
V gene: TRBV7-8
clone size: NA
CDR3 protein: CASSLGGAGELFF
CDR3 DNA: TGTGCCAGCAGCTTAGGGGGCGCCGGGGAGCTGTTTTTT

J gene: TRBJ2-2
D gene: NA
V gene: TRBV9
clone size: NA
CDR3 protein: CASSVGRGLTGELFF
CDR3 DNA: TGTGCCAGCAGCGTAGGGAGGGGGCTCACCGGGGAGCTGTTTTTT

J gene: TRBJ2-1
D gene: TRBD2
V gene: TRBV15
clone size: NA
CDR3 protein: CATMVRLAGGSEQFF
CDR3 DNA: TGTGCCACCATGGTCCGACTAGCGGGGGGGAGTGAGCAGTTCTTC

J gene: TRBJ2-3
D gene: TRBD1
V gene: TRBV2
clone size: once
CDR3 protein: CASSEFGQGAGDTQYF
CDR3 DNA: TGTGCCAGCAGTGAATTTGGACAGGGGGCGGGAGATACGCAGTATTTT

J gene: TRBJ1-1
D gene: NA
V gene: TRBV24-1
clone size: few
CDR3 protein: CATSDPSRGEPEAFF
CDR3 DNA: TGTGCCACCAGTGATCCCAGCAGAGGTGAGCCTGAAGCTTTCTTT

J gene: TRBJ1-2
D gene: TRBD1
V gene: TRBV18
clone size: NA
CDR3 protein: CASSPPAQGSPGYTF
CDR3 DNA: TGTGCCAGCTCACCACCTGCACAGGGGTCTCCTGGCTACACCTTC